This is a list of T cell receptor beta chains from one sample in a study of cytomegalovirus exposure and HLA in healthy donors. Some clones are missing from TCRdb's copy, which holds only in-frame ones; the method was immunoSEQ multiplex PCR. The data show about 120,000 clones, 60% to 85% seen once. The sequencing sample was made of PBMCs. All receptors come from a woman between 40 and 55 years old in good health and CMV-seronegative. Both conserved end residues are part of each CDR3. The D gene is left open where the match is weak. Clone size is given for some rows only: seen once, a few or many times, or a class if the clone is expanded.

-,TRBV27,TRBD2,TRBJ2-3,TGTGCCAGCAGCCTGGGAGGGTTAGACACGCAGTATTTT,CASSLGGLDTQYF
few,TRBV27,TRBD2,TRBJ2-1,TGTGCCAGCAGTCCACTAGCGGGAGGCTCCTACAATGAGCAGTTCTTC,CASSPLAGGSYNEQFF
few,TRBV2,-,TRBJ1-4,TGTGCCAGCGAGGGTTTCGGGGAGGCACTGTTTTTT,CASEGFGEALFF
-,TRBV6-5,TRBD2,TRBJ2-7,TGTGCCAGCCTACCTAGCGGGAGCGCCTACGAGCAGTACTTC,CASLPSGSAYEQYF
-,TRBV18,TRBD1,TRBJ2-1,TGTGCCAGCTCACCGTCCTTGACAGGGGCGCTGAATGAGCAGTTCTTC,CASSPSLTGALNEQFF
once,TRBV28,-,TRBJ2-1,TGTGCCAGCAGGCGGGCCAAACCCAATGAGCAGTTCTTC,CASRRAKPNEQFF
-,TRBV5-6,-,TRBJ2-4,TGTGCCAGCAGCTTGGCCCCCCGGCGGGCCAAAAACATTCAGTACTTC,CASSLAPRRAKNIQYF
-,TRBV4-1,-,TRBJ1-5,TGCGCCAGCAGCCAAGATCCGCGACAGACCTATCAGCCCCAGCATTTT,CASSQDPRQTYQPQHF
-,TRBV23-1,TRBD1,TRBJ2-1,TGCGCCAGCAGTCATCACGTTGGGGGACAGGGGGCGAATGAGCAGTTCTTC,CASSHHVGGQGANEQFF
once,TRBV7-6,TRBD1,TRBJ1-2,TGTGCCAGCAGCCCGACAGGGTCTGACTATGGCTACACCTTC,CASSPTGSDYGYTF
-,TRBV27,TRBD1,TRBJ2-7,TGTGCCAGCAGTGAAGGGACAGGGGGGTACGAGCAGTACTTC,CASSEGTGGYEQYF
-,TRBV10-3,TRBD2,TRBJ2-3,TGTGCCACCAGGAAGGCGGGACTAGCGGGAGTGGTAGATACGCAGTATTTT,CATRKAGLAGVVDTQYF
-,TRBV10-2,-,TRBJ2-7,TGCGCCAGCGAGTCAGGTCCCTACGAGCAGTACTTC,CASESGPYEQYF
-,TRBV19,TRBD1,TRBJ1-5,TGTGCCAGTACCCAACAGGGGGCCGGCAATCAGCCCCAGCATTTT,CASTQQGAGNQPQHF
few,TRBV5-8,-,TRBJ1-6,TGTGCCAGCAGCTTGGTGGTCAGGCCGGGGGATTCACCCCTCCACTTT,CASSLVVRPGDSPLHF
-,TRBV2,TRBD1,TRBJ2-7,TGTGCCAGCAGCTTCACAGGGGGCGTCGAGCAGTACTTC,CASSFTGGVEQYF
-,TRBV28,-,TRBJ2-7,TGTGCCAGCCAGGATTCCTACGAGCAGTACTTC,CASQDSYEQYF
-,TRBV7-2,-,TRBJ2-1,TGTGCCAGCAGCCCAAGGAGGTGGGGGCCGGGCGAGCAGTTCTTC,CASSPRRWGPGEQFF